This TCR beta chain was recovered during a study of blood T cell repertoires in COVID-19. CDR1 is SEHNR and CDR2 is FQNEAQ in the germline V gene (reference sequence). CDR3 size: 16 residues. Trimming removed 5 bases from V and 8 bases from J; junction bases left unmatched: 15. Here immunoSEQ multiplex PCR was the method, and the copy in TCRdb shows in-frame clones only, minus some. The repertoire includes 100,000 or so clones, 81% of them detected once, and about 40% sits in the top ten. The gene calls are TRBV7-9 and TRBJ1-2, with 9 positions matching TRBD1. The sample taken for sequencing was peripheral blood. The source of this sequence is a man older than 75 with acute or convalescent COVID-19. CDR3 in DNA: TGTGCCAGCAGCCTCCGCAGGCCGACAGGGGGGCACGGCTACACCTTC. This encodes CASSLRRPTGGHGYTF.